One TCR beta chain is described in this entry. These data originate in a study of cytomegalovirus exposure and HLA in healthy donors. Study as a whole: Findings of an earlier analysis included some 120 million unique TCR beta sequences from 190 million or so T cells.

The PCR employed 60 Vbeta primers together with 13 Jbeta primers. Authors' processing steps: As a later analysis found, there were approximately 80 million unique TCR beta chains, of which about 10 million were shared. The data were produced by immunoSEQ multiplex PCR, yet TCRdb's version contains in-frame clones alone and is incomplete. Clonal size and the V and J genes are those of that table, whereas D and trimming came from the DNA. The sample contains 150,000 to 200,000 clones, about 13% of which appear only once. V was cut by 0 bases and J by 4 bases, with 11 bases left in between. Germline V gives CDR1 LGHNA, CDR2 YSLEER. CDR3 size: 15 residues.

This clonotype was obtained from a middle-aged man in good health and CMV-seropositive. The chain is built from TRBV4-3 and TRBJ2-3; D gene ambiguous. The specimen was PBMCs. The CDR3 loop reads CASSQEMVGADTQYF. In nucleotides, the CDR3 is TGCGCCAGCAGCCAAGAAATGGTCGGAGCAGATACGCAGTATTTT.